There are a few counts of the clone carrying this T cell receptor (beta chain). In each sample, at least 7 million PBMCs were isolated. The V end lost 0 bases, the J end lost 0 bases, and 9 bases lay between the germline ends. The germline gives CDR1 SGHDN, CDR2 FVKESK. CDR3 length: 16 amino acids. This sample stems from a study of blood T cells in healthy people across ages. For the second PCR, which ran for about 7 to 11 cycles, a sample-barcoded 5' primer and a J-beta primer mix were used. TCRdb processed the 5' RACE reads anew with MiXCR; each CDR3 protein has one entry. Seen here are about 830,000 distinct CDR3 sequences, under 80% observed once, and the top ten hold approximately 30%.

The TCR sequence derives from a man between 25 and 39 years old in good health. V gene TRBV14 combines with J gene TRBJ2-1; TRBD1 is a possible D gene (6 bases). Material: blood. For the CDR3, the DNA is TGTGCCAGCAGCCAAGACAGGGGACCCTCCTACAATGAGCAGTTCTTC. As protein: CASSQDRGPSYNEQFF.